What follows is one T cell receptor (beta chain) and its context. This sample was taken from a study of blood T cell repertoires in COVID-19. At the level of the study: Acute and convalescent COVID-19 samples came from the United States, Italy and Spain. T cells, B-cell-depleted T cells, or PBMCs provided the cDNA or gDNA that served as material.

Original methodology: Quantification of nucleated cells was approximated via reference gene primer amplification. Here immunoSEQ multiplex PCR was the method, and the copy in TCRdb shows in-frame clones only, minus some. V, J and clone size are taken as reported in that table, and D and trimming were inferred from the DNA itself. The sample lists roughly 110,000 clones; around 89% were seen once. V lost 2 bases and J lost 5; bases outside the gene matches: 5. CDR1 and CDR2 from the germline V gene are KGHSH and LQKENI. CDR3 length equals 16 residues. The V and J genes are TRBV18 and TRBJ2-2, with TRBD2 matching over 10 bases. The sample consisted of peripheral blood. The clonotype originates from a human donor with acute or convalescent COVID-19. The donor label of this sample is uncertain. The CDR3 region is CASSPSGRAWTGELFF. CDR3 nucleotides: TGTGCCAGCTCACCAAGCGGGAGGGCCTGGACCGGGGAGCTGTTTTTT. The complete variable domain, with remaining parts taken from reference TRBV18 and TRBJ2-2, reads NAGVMQNPRHLVRRRGQEARLRCSPMKGHSHVYWYRQLPEEGLKFMVYLQKENIIDESGMPKERFSAEFPKEGPSILRIQQVVRGDSAAYFCASSPSGRAWTGELFFGEGSRLTVL.